The 27 T cell receptor beta chains listed next were all sequenced from one sample in a study of breast tumors, draining lymph nodes, adjacent tissues. TCRdb analysed the multiplex PCR reads with MiXCR anew, one entry per CDR3 protein. Of more than 80,000 distinct CDR3 sequences in the sample, about 31% are singletons; the top ten hold around 5.9%. Axillary draining lymph nodes of breast cancer patients supplied the node samples. Sequenced sample: axillary lymph node tissue. These receptors were taken from a female donor with breast cancer. Some clones in this sample may be carry-over from other donors' samples.

J is TRBJ2-7 and V is TRBV4-2; 10 bases are shared with TRBD2. The CDR3 consists of 14 residues. V gave up 2 bases and J gave up 7 bases; unmatched junction bases: 5. Germline CDR1 reads LGHNA; CDR2 reads YNFKEQ. CDR3 sequence reads: CASSQLAGVGEQYF. The CDR3 DNA reads as TGTGCCAGCAGCCAACTAGCGGGAGTAGGAGAGCAGTACTTC.

This clonotype occurred many times. The chain carries TRBV6-1 and TRBJ1-5; D might be TRBD1 (5 bases). The CDR3 length is 12 residues. V shed 4 bases and J shed 6 bases, with 7 bases lying between them. Germline values: CDR1 MNHNS, CDR2 SASEGT. CDR3 DNA: TGTGCCAGCAGTGCCCAGGGTCAGCCCCAGCATTTT. Translated: CASSAQGQPQHF.

This clonotype was found many times. In DNA, the CDR3 is TGCAGTGCTAAGGGGTTAGCGGGAGGGTTCGAGCAGTACTTC. This sequence encodes CSAKGLAGGFEQYF. The chain employs TRBV20-1 and TRBJ2-7; 11 bases are a match to TRBD2. The V gene end was trimmed by 4 bases and the J gene end by 6 bases; junction bases not matched to a gene: 8. The CDR3 is made up of 14 amino acids. Germline V gives CDR1 DFQATT, CDR2 SNEGSKA (reference sequence).

This clonotype appeared a single time. J is TRBJ2-3 and V is TRBV7-9, with D unclear. The end of the DNA is better explained by TRBJ1-5, so the J call may be wrong. Germline assignment: CDR1 SEHNR and CDR2 FQNEAQ (reference sequence). CDR3 length: 12 amino acids. The CDR3 DNA sequence: TGTGCCAGCAGACTAGGTCACCCTACGCAGCATTTT. This sequence encodes CASRLGHPTQHF.

This clonotype was seen more than once but under ten times. A much larger clone differs from this one at a single base, so this may be a read error. The rearrangement joins TRBV19 to TRBJ2-1; D gene ambiguous. Germline loops: CDR1 LNHDA, CDR2 SQIVND (reference sequence). CDR3 size: 17 residues. In DNA, the CDR3 is TGTGCCAGTAGTATAAAACCAGGACGTTCGTCCTACAATGAGCAGTCCTTC. Its translation: CASSIKPGRSSYNEQSF.

This rearrangement joins TRBV20-1 to TRBJ1-4; D may be TRBD1 (5 bases). Germline-derived CDR1 and CDR2 are DFQATT and SNEGSKA (reference sequence). Trimming stripped 3 bases from V and 11 bases from J, with 16 bases between. The CDR3 contains 13 residues. CDR3 sequence: CSASLQGGEKLFF. The CDR3 DNA follows: TGCAGTGCTAGTCTGCAGGGTGGTGAGAAACTGTTTTTT.

For this clonotype: No DNA is shown, since the ends of the CDR3 on it are uncertain; the CDR3 is the one TCRdb lists. The chain employs TRBV7-9 and TRBJ1-4; the table calls TRBD1, which could not be checked here. The CDR3 length is 21 residues, termini included. Germline lookup yields CDR1 SEHNR and CDR2 FQNEAQ (reference sequence). This CDR3 is CASGAPTSSTSGRAPGEKLFF.

V gene TRBV5-1 combines with J gene TRBJ1-1; 8 bases line up with TRBD1. This CDR3 region has 17 residues. Germline CDR1 SGHRS, CDR2 YFSETQ. The trim removed 0 bases at V and 1 base at J, leaving 8 bases unmatched. CDR3 DNA: TGCGCCAGCAGCTTGGTGGACAGGGTGTTTTCGAACACTGAAGCTTTCTTT. It yields the protein CASSLVDRVFSNTEAFF.

This clonotype was seen many times. The chain joins TRBV14 to TRBJ1-6; D is unclear. The CDR3 is 13 residues long. V lost 3 bases and J 10 bases, leaving 10 bases between the germline ends. Germline CDR1 and CDR2: SGHDN and FVKESK. The CDR3 bases are TGTGCCAGCAGCCATAAGGATTTCTCACCCCTCCACTTT. Translation gives CASSHKDFSPLHF.

This clonotype was observed at least ten times. The CDR3 DNA sequence: TGCAGTGCTAGTGGGTGGGGGGCTGGTGAAAAACTGTTTTTT. Protein: CSASGWGAGEKLFF. The chain carries TRBV20-1 and TRBJ1-4; D is possibly TRBD1 (6 bases). CDR1 DFQATT and CDR2 SNEGSKA come from the germline V gene (reference sequence). The ends were cut back, 3 bases at V and 7 bases at J, with 15 bases in the middle. This CDR3 contains 14 residues.

Concerning this clonotype itself: Being one base from a much bigger clone, this may be a read error. The chain combines TRBV7-9 with TRBJ1-2; 7 bases are a match to TRBD1. Germline V gene sequence: CDR1 SEHNR, CDR2 FQNEAQ (reference sequence). The CDR3 is 15 amino acids. The CDR3 DNA reads as TGTGCCAGCAGCCTAGGACAGGAACTCAACTATGGCTACCCCTTC. Its translation: CASSLGQELNYGYPF. Filled out from reference TRBV7-9 and TRBJ1-2, the complete variable domain reads DTGVSQNPRHKITKRGQNVTFRCDPISEHNRLYWYRQTLGQGPEFLTYFQNEAQLEKSRLLSDRFSAERPKGSFSTLEIQRTEQGDSAMYLCASSLGQELNYGYPFGSGTRLTVV.

This clonotype has a count of ten or more. The chain uses TRBV12-3 or TRBV12-4 and TRBJ1-4; D call uncertain. V dropped 8 bases and J dropped 0 bases, with 13 bases sitting between them. This CDR3 region has 15 residues. The CDR3 DNA follows: TGTGCCAGCGGTGGTGGTCTAGCAACTAATGAAAAACTGTTTTTT. The encoded protein is CASGGGLATNEKLFF.

On this clonotype itself: The junction shows a germline mismatch at one end, possibly a read error. This sequence joins TRBV9 and TRBJ2-7, with TRBD2 matching over 7 bases. CDR1 is SGDLS, CDR2 YYNGEE, per germline. The CDR3 runs to 15 residues. Here the CDR3 DNA reads TGTGCCAGCGGCGTTTCAAGCGGGATCTCCTACGAGCAGTACTTC. This codes for CASGVSSGISYEQYF.

The V and J genes are TRBV20-1 and TRBJ1-2, with 8 positions matching TRBD1. Germline CDR1 DFQATT, CDR2 SNEGSKA (reference sequence). The CDR3 runs to 14 residues. Unmatched junction bases numbered 8, after V lost 4 bases and J lost 4 bases. CDR3 loop: CSATILTGAYGYTF. CDR3 nucleotides: TGCAGTGCTACCATTTTGACAGGGGCCTATGGCTACACCTTC.

This clonotype was seen at least ten times. The V call is TRBV5-1, the J call TRBJ2-1; D remains ambiguous. This CDR3 has 14 amino acids. Germline V CDR1 and CDR2: SGHRS, YFSETQ. Trimming stripped 5 bases from V and 1 base from J, with 10 bases between. This chain's CDR3 is CASREWGSYNEQFF. The CDR3 DNA sequence: TGCGCCAGCAGGGAATGGGGTTCCTACAATGAGCAGTTCTTC.

The chain uses TRBV25-1 and TRBJ1-1, with a possible D match to TRBD1 (5 bases). Germline values: CDR1 MGHDK, CDR2 SYGVNS. Deletions cut 3 bases from V and 7 bases from J, with 12 bases between. CDR3 length: 13 residues. The chain's CDR3 is CASSDSVGVEAFF. The DNA for the CDR3 is TGTGCCAGCAGTGACAGTGTGGGGGTTGAAGCTTTCTTT.

The chain recombines TRBV7-3 with TRBJ2-3; D may be TRBD1 (5 bases). The J call may be mistaken, given a closer DNA end match to TRBJ1-5. The germline gives CDR1 SGHTA, CDR2 FQGTGA. This CDR3 is built from 15 residues. CDR3 coding DNA: TGTGCCAGCAGCTGGGGCGGGGCGGCTGCAGATACGCAGCATTTT. The encoded protein is CASSWGGAAADTQHF.

This clonotype was seen ten or more times. V usage is TRBV7-2 and J usage is TRBJ2-7, with a weak D call TRBD1 (7 bases). Looked up from germline, CDR1 is SGHTA and CDR2 is FQGNSA. V was shortened by 4 bases and J by 3 bases, with 16 bases between the two germline ends. This CDR3 comprises 15 residues. CDR3 sequence (DNA): TGTGCCAGCAGCTGGAAGGAGGGGGCCGTCTACGAGCAGTACTTC. It encodes CASSWKEGAVYEQYF.

Many counts were recorded for this clonotype. The chain uses TRBV6-5 and TRBJ2-5, with TRBD1 as a possible D gene (6 bases). The germline V gene has CDR1 MNHEY and CDR2 SVGAGI. The CDR3 covers 16 residues. V gave up 4 bases and J gave up 6 bases, with 21 bases separating them. The CDR3 here is CASSSPTGRGRKTQYF. Written as DNA, the CDR3 is TGTGCCAGCAGTTCCCCGACAGGCAGAGGGAGAAAGACCCAGTACTTC.

This rearrangement joins TRBV5-1 to TRBJ2-7; no reliable D call. Germline CDR1 SGHRS, CDR2 YFSETQ. CDR3 length: 13 residues. V was shortened by 0 bases and J by 5 bases, with 9 bases between the two germline ends. CDR3 amino acids: CASSLDGYHEQYF. DNA of the CDR3: TGCGCCAGCAGCTTGGATGGGTACCACGAGCAGTACTTC.

In its sample, this clonotype was seen many times. The V gene is TRBV11-2, the J gene TRBJ2-6; D might be TRBD2 (7 bases). Germline lookup yields CDR1 SGHAT and CDR2 FQNNGV. The CDR3 consists of 15 residues. The ends were cut back, 8 bases at V and 0 bases at J, with 11 bases in the middle. The CDR3 sequence is CASGGAGSGANVLTF. The CDR3 DNA is TGTGCCAGCGGGGGGGCGGGCTCTGGGGCCAACGTCCTGACTTTC.

A note on this clonotype: A read error is possible here, since a much larger clone lies one base away. Given the absence of the conserved phenylalanine or tryptophan at the CDR3 end, a read error is likely. CDR3 in DNA: TGTGCCAGCAGTTTATTTCCAGGGGAAGGGAATCAGCCCCAGCATATT. It codes for CASSLFPGEGNQPQHI. V and J are TRBV28 and TRBJ1-5; a possible D gene is TRBD1 (6 bases). From germline, CDR1 is MDHEN and CDR2 SYDVKM. Trimming stripped 1 base from V and 4 bases from J, with 14 bases between. The CDR3 totals 16 residues.

This clonotype was detected many times. The chain links TRBV20-1 to TRBJ2-5; 7 bases map to TRBD1. CDR1 and CDR2 from the germline V gene are DFQATT and SNEGSKA (reference sequence). With V trimmed by 8 bases and J by 1 base, 10 bases remained unmatched. The CDR3 extends over 14 amino acids. CDR3: CSLSRDSIQETQYF. The CDR3 DNA sequence: TGCAGTCTCAGTCGGGACAGCATCCAAGAGACCCAGTACTTC.

The chain couples TRBV27 to TRBJ1-2; 8 bases are a match to TRBD1. Germline V gene data show CDR1 as MNHEY and CDR2 as SMNVEV (reference sequence). This CDR3 contains 16 residues. V shed 5 bases, J shed 8 bases, and the junction held 16 bases outside the gene matches. DNA of the CDR3: TGTGCCAGCAGTGTAGGACAGGGAGACACCCCCCAAGGCTACACCTTC. It yields the protein CASSVGQGDTPQGYTF.

The chain has TRBV20-1 and TRBJ2-3; D unresolved. Germline assignment: CDR1 DFQATT and CDR2 SNEGSKA (reference sequence). The CDR3 spans 14 residues. The V end was cut by 3 bases, the J end by 3 bases, with 13 bases between. The CDR3 DNA is TGCAGTGCTAGGCCTACTATCGGTACAGATACGCAGTATTTT. Protein: CSARPTIGTDTQYF.

This clonotype has a count of ten or more. This sequence joins TRBV7-8 and TRBJ2-1; 8 bases match TRBD2. The CDR3 is made up of 14 amino acids. CDR1 and CDR2 from the germline V gene are SGHVS and FQNEAQ. Losses at the gene ends were 3 bases for V and 8 bases for J; bases not matched to a gene: 6. The CDR3 nucleotides read TGTGCCAGCAGCTTTTCCTCGGGGGGGTATGAGCAGTTCTTC. Translated: CASSFSSGGYEQFF.

This clonotype was observed at least ten times. This may stem from a read error, because a much larger clone lies one nucleotide away. The V and J genes are TRBV9 and TRBJ1-2; D is uncertain. CDR1 is SGDLS, CDR2 YYNGEE, per germline. This CDR3 is built from 15 residues. Here the CDR3 DNA reads TGTGCCAGCAGCGACCTCCGGACGGGAAACTATGGCTCCACCTTC. Amino acids: CASSDLRTGNYGSTF. Based on the CDR3 plus reference TRBV9 and TRBJ1-2, the full variable domain is DSGVTQTPKHLITATGQRVTLRCSPRSGDLSVYWYQQSLDQGLQFLIQYYNGEERAKGNILERFSAQQFPDLHSELNLSSLELGDSALYFCASSDLRTGNYGSTFGSGTRLTVV.